The sequence of this T cell receptor (beta chain) was determined in a study of T-cell memory formation after mild COVID-19. TCRdb processed the 5' RACE reads anew with MiXCR; each CDR3 protein has one entry. This sample carries 170,000 or so distinct CDR3 sequences, about 20% of them seen once, and the ten largest clones take 23%. The CDR3 totals 13 residues, both ends included. Per the germline V gene, CDR1 is GTSNPN and CDR2 is SVGIG (reference sequence). This clonotype was observed a handful of times. The DNA is left out, because the CDR3 cannot be placed on it with certainty; the CDR3 is given as TCRdb lists it.

Material for sequencing was PBMCs or a T cell subset sorted from them (not recorded which). This clonotype was obtained from an adult woman who had mild COVID-19 (a few samples of this study predate the infection). Cell type and time point are not known. This chain joins TRBV30 and TRBJ2-5; no DNA check was done on the table's D call, TRBD1. This chain's CDR3 is CAWRASSGPAQYF.